This TCR beta chain was documented in a study of shared clonotypes between healthy human individuals. Study-wide points: A small donor pool kept down the genetic and exposure-history diversity that was represented.

A remark on this clone: Antigen: not known.

Profiling relied on immunoSEQ multiplex PCR, and the TCRdb table lists in-frame clones only, not all of them. The sample holds 2 million or so clones, roughly 95% seen once. Germline CDR1 is SGHAT and CDR2 is FQNNGV. The ends lost 2 bases at V and 0 bases at J; junction bases unmatched: 7. The length of the CDR3 is 17 residues. The gene calls are TRBV11-2 and TRBJ2-4, with 7 bases aligning to TRBD2. The TCR was taken from a man between 18 and 35 years old in good health. Sequencing input: naive CD4+ T cells sorted from blood. Subset in this sample: CD45RA+ positively selected. The CDR3 spells CASSLTGGVLAKNIQYF. The CDR3 DNA reads as TGTGCCAGCAGCTTAACGGGGGGAGTACTAGCCAAAAACATTCAGTACTTC.